This T cell receptor (beta chain) was found in a study of cytomegalovirus exposure and HLA in healthy donors. Study summary: The study placed less than 90% of its 398 genotyped donors in the Caucasian-associated ancestry cluster.

The ends were cut back, 4 bases at V and 2 bases at J, with 13 bases in the middle. The CDR3 has 14 residues. Germline V gives CDR1 SGHKS, CDR2 YYEKEE (reference sequence). Findings of the study overall: Excluded: some indistinguishable V segments such as TRBV6-2 and TRBV6-3. TCR beta chains numbering more than 150 were designated cytomegalovirus-associated. Later, TCR association rates were found to vary by HLA locus, highest for DRB1 and lowest for HLA-C.

The PCR used 60 Vbeta and 13 Jbeta primers. Method: immunoSEQ multiplex PCR; TCRdb's copy keeps in-frame clones and lacks some. The data contain around 160,000 clones, 70% to 80% of them singletons. A word on this clone: No antigen is known for it.

Sequenced sample: PBMCs. This TCR was recovered from a woman aged 40 to 55 in good health and CMV-seronegative. The rearrangement uses TRBV5-5 and TRBJ2-7; D not certain. As DNA, the CDR3 is TGTGCCAGCAGCCCAGAACTACTTCCCTACGAGCAGTACTTC. It translates to CASSPELLPYEQYF.